This T cell receptor (beta chain) was sequenced in a study of beta chain features in type 1 diabetes. Study-wide results and caveats: Possible PCR preference for shorter templates applied equally to patients and controls.

Losses at the gene ends were 8 bases for V and 3 bases for J; bases not matched to a gene: 3. The CDR3 loop spans 12 amino acids. Germline V CDR1 and CDR2: SGHRS, YFSETQ. Sequencing targeted expressed TCRB transcripts, as all isolated RNA had been reverse transcribed. Assay: immunoSEQ multiplex PCR; the TCRdb copy retains only in-frame clones and omits some. The table has 330,000 or so clones, approximately 14% seen once; the top ten hold more than 6.5%. In this sample, this clone turned up a few times. Its specificity is unknown. Once sorted, every population was more than 95% pure. The specimen was central memory CD4+ T cells from blood. The sequence derives from a man younger than 40 in good health. This chain uses TRBV5-1 with TRBJ1-1, with 8 bases identical to TRBD1. This CDR3 is CASRQGYTEAFF. CDR3 coding DNA: TGCGCCAGTAGACAGGGGTACACTGAAGCTTTCTTT.